A selection of T cell receptor beta chains follows, all from one sample in a study of cytomegalovirus exposure and HLA in healthy donors. Profiling relied on immunoSEQ multiplex PCR, and the TCRdb table lists in-frame clones only, not all of them. The sample lists 150,000 to 200,000 clones; less than 90% were seen once. Sequenced: PBMCs. The receptors derive from a man in his fifties in good health and CMV-seropositive. Each CDR3 is given with its conserved first and last residue. D genes are given only for firm matches. Part of the rows lack a size; the others show once, few, many or a class for expanded clones.

clone size	D gene	J gene	V gene	CDR3 DNA	CDR3 protein
NA	NA	TRBJ2-5	TRBV7-6	TGTGCCAGCAGCCAACCCCAGGGCTCAGAGACCCAGTACTTC	CASSQPQGSETQYF
NA	TRBD1	TRBJ2-5	TRBV15	TGTGCCACCCGTGGACAGGGTAGAGAGACCCAGTACTTC	CATRGQGRETQYF
NA	NA	TRBJ2-5	TRBV5-1	TGCGCCAGCAGGTACGGGGGAGTCCAAGAGACCCAGTACTTC	CASRYGGVQETQYF
NA	NA	TRBJ2-7	TRBV28	TGTGCCAGCAGTCCTCCTATAATCTACGAGCAGTACTTC	CASSPPIIYEQYF
once	TRBD2	TRBJ2-3	TRBV4-1	TGCGCCAGCAGCCAAGATGTGGATAGCGGGAGCCCTAGCACAGATACGCAGTATTTT	CASSQDVDSGSPSTDTQYF
NA	NA	TRBJ2-7	TRBV28	TGTGCCAGCAGTTTGATTGCTAGTAGAGGCTACGAGCAGTACTTC	CASSLIASRGYEQYF
NA	TRBD2	TRBJ2-5	TRBV7-8	TGTGCCAGCAGCCGGGGACTAGCGGGAGAGGGGTACCAAGAGACCCAGTACTTC	CASSRGLAGEGYQETQYF
NA	TRBD2	TRBJ2-2	TRBV10-3	TGTGCCAGCCATAGCGGGGACACCGGGGAGCTGTTTTTT	CASHSGDTGELFF
few	NA	TRBJ2-7	TRBV7-3	TGTGCCAGCAGCTTCACCTCGACAGCCGAGCAGTACTTC	CASSFTSTAEQYF
NA	NA	TRBJ2-7	TRBV5-1	TGCGCCAGCAGCTTGCTGACCCAGGGGCTCTACGAGCAGTACTTC	CASSLLTQGLYEQYF
NA	TRBD2	TRBJ2-5	TRBV5-6	TGTGCCAGCAGCTTGGTGGGAGGGGAAGAGACCCAGTACTTC	CASSLVGGEETQYF
NA	TRBD1	TRBJ1-4	TRBV5-6	TGTGCCAGCAGCCTGGGACAGGGCTCGGAAAAACTGTTTTTT	CASSLGQGSEKLFF
NA	NA	TRBJ2-2	TRBV29-1	TGCGCCCTTAGGGGGAGCGAGGAGCTGTTTTTT	CALRGSEELFF
NA	NA	TRBJ2-7	TRBV28	TGTGCCAGCAGTGCCAGCCACACAGGGGGGGACGAGCAGTACTTC	CASSASHTGGDEQYF
NA	NA	TRBJ1-1	TRBV13	TGTGCCAGCAGCCCCCGGAGGAACACTGAAGCTTTCTTT	CASSPRRNTEAFF
NA	TRBD2	TRBJ2-7	TRBV27	TGTGCCAGCATGACTAGCGGGAGTCTGTACGAGCAGTACTTC	CASMTSGSLYEQYF
NA	TRBD1	TRBJ2-7	TRBV5-4	TGTGCCAGCAGCAGCAGGACAGGGGGTACCTACGAGCAGTACTTC	CASSSRTGGTYEQYF
NA	NA	TRBJ1-6	TRBV27	TGTGCCAGCAGTTTATTACAGGGTACCAATTCACCCCTCCACTTT	CASSLLQGTNSPLHF
NA	NA	TRBJ2-7	TRBV5-1	TGCGCCAGCAGCTTGGCCAGGACAGATTCCTACGAGCAGTACTTC	CASSLARTDSYEQYF
NA	TRBD2	TRBJ2-1	TRBV27	TGTGCCAGCAGTCAGCGACTAGCGGGAGTCTACAATGAGCAGTTCTTC	CASSQRLAGVYNEQFF
NA	TRBD2	TRBJ2-1	TRBV7-3	TGTGCCAGCAGGGTTAGCGGGAGGGCCTACAATGAGCAGTTCTTC	CASRVSGRAYNEQFF
NA	NA	TRBJ2-7	TRBV27	TGTGCCAGCAGTTTAATGGGCTCGGGGGTCGAGCAGTACTTC	CASSLMGSGVEQYF
NA	NA	TRBJ2-7	TRBV2	TGTGCCAGCAGCACCCACAGGAGTTACGAGCAGTACTTC	CASSTHRSYEQYF
NA	NA	TRBJ1-1	TRBV29-1	TGCAGCGGCACCGGGACACAGAACACTGAAGCTTTCTTT	CSGTGTQNTEAFF
NA	TRBD2	TRBJ2-7	TRBV5-1	TGCGCCAGCAGCTTGAAGCTGGCGGGAGGGCCGGAGTACGAGCAGTACTTC	CASSLKLAGGPEYEQYF
NA	NA	TRBJ1-3	TRBV10-3	TGTGCCATCAGACCAGGGGTTTTAGGATCTGGAAACACCATATATTTT	CAIRPGVLGSGNTIYF
NA	NA	TRBJ2-1	TRBV5-5	TGTGCCAGCAGCTTGTCCGGGACTGGCTACAATGAGCAGTTCTTC	CASSLSGTGYNEQFF
few	TRBD2	TRBJ2-1	TRBV5-6	TGTGCCAGCAGCTTGGCTCTAGCGGGAGGGCGGTTCTACAATGAGCAGTTCTTC	CASSLALAGGRFYNEQFF
NA	TRBD1	TRBJ1-5	TRBV28	TGTGCCAGCAGTTACAGGGGGTATCAGCCCCAGCATTTT	CASSYRGYQPQHF
NA	NA	TRBJ1-2	TRBV28	TGTGCCAGCAGGGGAGGAGGCTACACCTTC	CASRGGGYTF
once	TRBD1	TRBJ2-3	TRBV19	TGTGCCAGCCGGGACAGAGGTAAAGATACGCAGTATTTT	CASRDRGKDTQYF
NA	NA	TRBJ2-7	TRBV5-1	TGCGCCAGCAGGTCTGCCAGCGGCTACGAGCAGTACTTC	CASRSASGYEQYF
NA	TRBD1	TRBJ2-1	TRBV9	TGTGCCAGCAGCCGCGACGGGACAGGGGGAAGAGTGAGCTCCTACAATGAGCAGTTCTTC	CASSRDGTGGRVSSYNEQFF
few	NA	TRBJ1-2	TRBV18	TGTGCCAGCTCACCACCATTGCAGTCTTGGGGCTACACCTTC	CASSPPLQSWGYTF
NA	TRBD1	TRBJ1-1	TRBV2	TGTGCCATTAGCCCGACAGGGGCAAGGAACACTGAAGCTTTCTTT	CAISPTGARNTEAFF
NA	TRBD1	TRBJ2-6	TRBV19	TGTGCCAGTAGTACGGACAGGGGGCACGGGGCCAACGTCCTGACTTTC	CASSTDRGHGANVLTF
NA	TRBD1	TRBJ1-1	TRBV7-3	TGTGCCAGCAGCTTTCCACGGACAGGGCAAACGAACACTGAAGCTTTCTTT	CASSFPRTGQTNTEAFF